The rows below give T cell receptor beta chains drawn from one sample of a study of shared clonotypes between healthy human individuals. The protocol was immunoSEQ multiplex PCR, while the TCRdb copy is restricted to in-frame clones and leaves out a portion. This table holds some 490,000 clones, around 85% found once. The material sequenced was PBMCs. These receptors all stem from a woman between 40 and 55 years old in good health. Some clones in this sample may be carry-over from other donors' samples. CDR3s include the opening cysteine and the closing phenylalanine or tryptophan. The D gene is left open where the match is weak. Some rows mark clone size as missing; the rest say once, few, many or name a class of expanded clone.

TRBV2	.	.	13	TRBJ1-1	CASMVGLRTEAFF	TGTGCCAGCATGGTCGGCCTGCGCACTGAAGCTTTCTTT
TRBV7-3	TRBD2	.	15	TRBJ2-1	CASSPSGSGGNEQFF	TGTGCCAGCAGCCCCTCGGGTAGCGGGGGAAATGAGCAGTTCTTC
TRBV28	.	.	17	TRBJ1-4	CASSLYVAEATNEKLFF	TGTGCCAGCAGTTTATATGTGGCGGAAGCAACTAATGAAAAACTGTTTTTT
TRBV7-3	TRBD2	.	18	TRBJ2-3	CASSPSGRLRGGTDTQYF	TGTGCCAGCAGCCCTAGCGGGAGGTTGAGAGGTGGCACAGATACGCAGTATTTT
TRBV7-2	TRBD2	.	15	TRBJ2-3	CASSLRLAGGDTQYF	TGTGCCAGCAGCTTACGACTAGCGGGAGGTGATACGCAGTATTTT
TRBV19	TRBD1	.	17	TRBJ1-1	CASIKGQGATENTEAFF	TGTGCCAGCATAAAAGGGCAGGGGGCGACCGAGAACACTGAAGCTTTCTTT
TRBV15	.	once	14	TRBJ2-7	CATSRDGTSYEQYF	TGTGCCACCAGCAGAGATGGCACCTCCTACGAGCAGTACTTC
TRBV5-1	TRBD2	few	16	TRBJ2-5	CASSLGLAGGQETQYF	TGCGCCAGCAGCTTGGGGCTAGCGGGAGGTCAAGAGACCCAGTACTTC
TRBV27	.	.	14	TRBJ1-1	CASSLGRLNTEAFF	TGTGCCAGCAGTTTAGGCAGGCTGAACACTGAAGCTTTCTTT
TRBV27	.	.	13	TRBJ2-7	CASSVDILYEQYF	TGTGCCAGCAGTGTGGACATCCTCTACGAGCAGTACTTC
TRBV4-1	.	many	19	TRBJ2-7	CASSQAPPGAGAGLYEQYF	TGCGCCAGCAGCCAAGCCCCACCGGGGGCGGGAGCGGGACTATACGAGCAGTACTTC
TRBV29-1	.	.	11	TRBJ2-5	CSVEQVETQYF	TGCAGCGTGGAACAGGTCGAGACCCAGTACTTC
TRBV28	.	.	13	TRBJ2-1	CASNLRDSNEQFF	TGTGCCAGCAATCTCCGGGACTCCAATGAGCAGTTCTTC
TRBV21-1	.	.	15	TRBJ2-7	CASSSQRSRNYEQYF	TGTGCCAGCAGCTCCCAAAGGTCCAGGAACTACGAGCAGTACTTC
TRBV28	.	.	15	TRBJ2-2	CASSSRRSGTGELFF	TGTGCCAGCAGTTCTAGACGGTCTGGCACCGGGGAGCTGTTTTTT
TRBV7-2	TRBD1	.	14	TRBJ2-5	CASSMDRGRETQYF	TGTGCCAGCAGCATGGACAGGGGGCGGGAGACCCAGTACTTC
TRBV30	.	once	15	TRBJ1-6	CAWSGRVAYNSPLHF	TGTGCCTGGAGTGGCAGGGTCGCCTATAATTCACCCCTCCACTTT
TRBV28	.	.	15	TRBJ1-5	CASSLRGDSNQPQHF	TGTGCCAGCAGTTTAAGGGGAGATAGCAATCAGCCCCAGCATTTT
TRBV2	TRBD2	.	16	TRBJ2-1	CASSVSSGGNYNEQFF	TGTGCCAGCAGTGTTTCTTCGGGAGGGAACTACAATGAGCAGTTCTTC
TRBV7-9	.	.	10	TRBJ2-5	CASSVETQYF	TGTGCCAGCAGCGTAGAGACCCAGTACTTC
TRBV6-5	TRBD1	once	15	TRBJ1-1	CASRPRTGMNTEAFF	TGTGCCAGCAGGCCCCGGACAGGGATGAACACTGAAGCTTTCTTT
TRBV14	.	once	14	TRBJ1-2	CASSLGPGNYGYTF	TGTGCCAGCAGCCTGGGACCGGGAAACTATGGCTACACCTTC
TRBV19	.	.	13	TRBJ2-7	CASSTDGTYEQYF	TGTGCCAGTAGTACCGACGGGACCTACGAGCAGTACTTC
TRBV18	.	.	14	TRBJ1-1	CASSRDGVYTEAFF	TGTGCCAGCTCACGGGACGGTGTCTACACTGAAGCTTTCTTT
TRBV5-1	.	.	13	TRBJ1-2	CASSLAGNYGYTF	TGCGCCAGCAGCTTAGCAGGAAACTATGGCTACACCTTC
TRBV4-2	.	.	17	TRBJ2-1	CASSQEAGSPWGHEQFF	TGTGCCAGCAGCCAAGAAGCGGGTTCCCCTTGGGGTCATGAGCAGTTCTTC
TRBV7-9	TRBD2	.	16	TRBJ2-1	CASKGSSGSSYNEQFF	TGTGCCAGCAAGGGTTCTAGCGGTAGCTCCTACAATGAGCAGTTCTTC
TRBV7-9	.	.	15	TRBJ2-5	CASSFVFGGGGTQYF	TGTGCCAGCAGCTTTGTGTTTGGTGGCGGTGGGACCCAGTACTTC
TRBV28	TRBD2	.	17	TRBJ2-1	CASSLAGLAYSYNEQFF	TGTGCCAGCAGTTTAGCGGGACTAGCGTACTCCTACAATGAGCAGTTCTTC
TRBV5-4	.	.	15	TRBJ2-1	CASSFTTNSYNEQFF	TGTGCCAGCAGCTTCACGACTAACTCCTACAATGAGCAGTTCTTC
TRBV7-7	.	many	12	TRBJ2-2	CASSLGAGELFF	TGTGCTAGCAGCTTAGGGGCCGGGGAGCTGTTTTTT
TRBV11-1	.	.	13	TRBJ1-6	CASSPGFNSPLHF	TGTGCCAGCAGCCCGGGCTTTAATTCACCCCTCCACTTT
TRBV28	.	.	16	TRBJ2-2	CASSSGISGTRVKLFF	TGTGCCAGCAGTTCTGGTATCTCGGGGACTCGCGTGAAGCTGTTTTTT
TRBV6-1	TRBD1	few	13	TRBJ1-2	CAISESGQGGYTF	TGTGCCATCAGTGAGTCGGGACAGGGGGGCTACACCTTC
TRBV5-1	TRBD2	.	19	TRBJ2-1	CASSLWGLAGRGMYNEQFF	TGCGCCAGCAGCTTGTGGGGACTAGCGGGGAGGGGAATGTACAATGAGCAGTTCTTC
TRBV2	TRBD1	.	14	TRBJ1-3	CASRDRGRGNTIYF	TGTGCCAGCAGGGACAGGGGACGGGGAAACACCATATATTTT
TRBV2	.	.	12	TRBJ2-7	CASKPTTYEQYF	TGTGCCAGCAAGCCTACCACCTACGAGCAGTACTTC
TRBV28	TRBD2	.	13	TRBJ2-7	CASSPGGRDEQYF	TGTGCCAGCTCTCCGGGGGGACGGGACGAGCAGTACTTC
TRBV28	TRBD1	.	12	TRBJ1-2	CASSRDSYGYTF	TGTGCCAGCAGTAGGGACAGCTATGGCTACACCTTC
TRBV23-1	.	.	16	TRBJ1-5	CASSQRGQYSNQPQHF	TGCGCCAGCAGTCAGCGGGGCCAGTATAGCAATCAGCCCCAGCATTTT
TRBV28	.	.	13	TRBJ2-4	CASSLRSDSNGYF	TGTGCCAGCAGTTTAAGGTCAGACAGCAATGGGTACTTC
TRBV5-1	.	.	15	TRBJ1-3	CASSSGRGSGNTIYF	TGCGCCAGCAGCTCCGGACGGGGCTCTGGAAACACCATATATTTT
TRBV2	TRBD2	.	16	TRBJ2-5	CASSELAGGVGETQYF	TGTGCCAGCAGTGAACTAGCGGGAGGGGTAGGAGAGACCCAGTACTTC
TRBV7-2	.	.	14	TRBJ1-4	CASSPGRSNEKLFF	TGTGCCAGCAGCCCTGGACGGTCGAATGAAAAACTGTTTTTT
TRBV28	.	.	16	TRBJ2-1	CASSWGLVGSYNEQFF	TGTGCCAGCAGTTGGGGGCTAGTAGGTTCCTACAATGAGCAGTTCTTC
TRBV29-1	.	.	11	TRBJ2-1	CSVGAWDEQFF	TGCAGCGTAGGAGCTTGGGATGAGCAGTTCTTC
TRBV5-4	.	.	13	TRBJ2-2	CASSFDPTGELFF	TGTGCCAGCAGCTTTGACCCGACCGGGGAGCTGTTTTTT
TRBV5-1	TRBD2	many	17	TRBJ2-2	CASSALLAGGHTGELFF	TGCGCCAGCAGCGCCCTACTAGCGGGAGGGCACACCGGGGAGCTGTTTTTT
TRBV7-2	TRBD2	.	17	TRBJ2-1	CASSSREAGSLSGEQFF	TGTGCCAGCAGCTCCCGGGAAGCGGGATCCCTCTCGGGTGAGCAGTTCTTC
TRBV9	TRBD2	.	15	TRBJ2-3	CASSSTSGRTDTQYF	TGTGCCAGCAGCTCGACTAGCGGGAGAACAGATACGCAGTATTTT
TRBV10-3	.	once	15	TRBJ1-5	CAISEGQGLNQPQHF	TGTGCCATCAGTGAGGGTCAGGGCCTCAATCAGCCCCAGCATTTT
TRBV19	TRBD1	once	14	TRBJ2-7	CASSSRDRGYEQYF	TGTGCCAGTAGTTCCCGGGACAGGGGCTACGAGCAGTACTTC
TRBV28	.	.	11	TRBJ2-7	CASSQTYEQYF	TGTGCCAGCAGCCAGACCTACGAGCAGTACTTC